Listed below are T cell receptor beta chains from one sample, sequenced in a study of T cells in Graves' hyperthyroidism and ophthalmopathy. TCRdb independently ran MiXCR on the multiplex PCR reads; one entry per CDR3 protein. In the table there are just under 750,000 distinct CDR3 sequences, about 35% of which are singletons. The sample taken for sequencing was blood. The source is a woman between 40 and 55 years old with Graves' hyperthyroidism. The CDR3 runs from the conserved cysteine through the conserved F or W.

v_gene	j_gene	CDR3aa
TRBV6-5	TRBJ1-6	CASSSGLINSPLHF
TRBV2	TRBJ2-2	CASSGQAVHTGELFF
TRBV7-2	TRBJ1-2	CASSLVPSGGYTF
TRBV6-5	TRBJ1-3	CASTPRERGSGNTIYF
TRBV20-1	TRBJ1-1	CSASLSRENTEAFF
TRBV12-3/TRBV12-4	TRBJ1-5	CASRLGGRGNQPQHF
TRBV6-2/TRBV6-3	TRBJ2-7	CASSFKFRDEQYF
TRBV4-2	TRBJ1-2	CASSQETGSPNYGYTF
TRBV5-8	TRBJ1-5	CASSTVGGYNQPQHF
TRBV10-3	TRBJ1-2	CVISESWAFGYTF
TRBV5-5	TRBJ1-2	CASSQDLVNYGYTF
TRBV10-3	TRBJ1-4	CAISRGGAENEKLFF
TRBV20-1	TRBJ2-7	CSATRGTYEQYF
TRBV5-5	TRBJ1-2	CVSSFGVGANYGYTF
TRBV10-3	.	CAISAGASSYNEQYF
TRBV13	TRBJ1-2	CASSSRRDREDYGYTF
TRBV10-3	TRBJ1-1	CAISESTYGFSEAFF
TRBV6-5	TRBJ1-5	CASRYRVLGNQPQHF
TRBV4-3	TRBJ2-7	CASSHYSGGSNEQYF
TRBV15	TRBJ2-2	CATSRVQSTGELFF
TRBV24-1	TRBJ2-5	CATSDAGQLRETQYF
TRBV7-9	TRBJ1-1	CASRLIRTGDTEAFF
TRBV10-3	TRBJ1-2	CASSSRSDTPYGYTF
TRBV7-8	TRBJ1-1	CASSSPPPLRGRNTEAFF
TRBV10-3	TRBJ1-2	CAISESTLSYGYTF
TRBV6-6	TRBJ1-1	CASSYEVEAFF
TRBV10-3	TRBJ1-1	CATGPGRTEAFF
TRBV14	TRBJ2-7	CASSLLDGGPYEQYF
TRBV6-5	TRBJ2-7	CASSLLQGPGQYF
TRBV12-3/TRBV12-4	TRBJ2-2	CASSPLVGELFF
TRBV4-3	TRBJ1-6	CASSLETGIESPLHF
TRBV6-5	TRBJ1-5	CASSYGSYQPQHF
TRBV3-1	TRBJ1-5	CASSQGLPNSHQPQHF
TRBV28	TRBJ1-2	CASRHSLWGYTF
TRBV7-2	TRBJ2-7	CASSPGTGVEQYF
TRBV10-3	TRBJ1-3	CAISDSGGTTIYF
TRBV20-1	TRBJ1-1	CSAEGPHTEAFF
TRBV3-1	TRBJ1-1	CASSQASGHTEAFF
TRBV20-1	.	CSANPGTSAYNEQFF